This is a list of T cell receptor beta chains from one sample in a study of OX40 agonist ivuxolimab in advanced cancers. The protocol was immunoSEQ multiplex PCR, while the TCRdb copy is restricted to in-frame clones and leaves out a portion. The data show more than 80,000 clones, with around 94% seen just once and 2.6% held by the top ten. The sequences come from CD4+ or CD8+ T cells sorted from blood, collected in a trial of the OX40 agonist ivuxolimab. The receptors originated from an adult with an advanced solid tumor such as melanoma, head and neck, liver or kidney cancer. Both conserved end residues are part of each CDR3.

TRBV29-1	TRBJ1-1	CSVEDTMGEAFF
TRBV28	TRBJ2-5	CASSSLAETQYF
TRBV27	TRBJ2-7	CASSALQGISEQYF
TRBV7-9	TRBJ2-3	CASSPEAGTDTQYF
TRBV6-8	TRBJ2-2	CASSYPDSTGELFF
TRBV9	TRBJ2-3	CASSERTTLTQYF
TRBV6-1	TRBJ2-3	CASSDPSGPTDTQYF
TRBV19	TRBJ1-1	CASSAMSAFF
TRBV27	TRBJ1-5	CASSLQGRYSNQPQHF
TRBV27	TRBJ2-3	CASSPSAGTFTDTQYF
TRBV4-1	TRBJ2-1	CASSQGGYNEQFF